A single sample gave rise to the 26 T cell receptor beta chains below, sequenced in a study of human T cells and chemical hapten exposure. One entry per CDR3 protein, called by TCRdb with MiXCR from the RACE reads. Found here are 150,000 to 200,000 distinct CDR3 sequences, roughly 15% of them singletons; the top ten hold 1.5% to 2%. The time point here: patch test 1, 2 weeks after DPC sensitization. Treatment reported: therapeutic diphenylcyclopropenone sensitization with weekly scalp DPC. This specimen was whole blood, taken in connection with sensitization to the hapten diphenylcyclopropenone (DPC). Receptors originate from a woman aged 25-40 years with alopecia areata. Some clones in this sample may be carry-over from other donors' samples.

The chain uses TRBV6-1 and TRBJ1-1; no clear D gene. The V and J ends lost 2 bases and 5 bases respectively, with 9 bases between them. This CDR3 contains 13 residues. The germline CDR1 and CDR2 sequences are MNHNS and SASEGT. The CDR3 sequence: CASSEIGRTEAFF. Written as DNA, the CDR3 is TGTGCCAGCAGTGAAATAGGTAGGACTGAAGCTTTCTTT.

This clonotype appeared many times. The chain employs TRBV29-1 and TRBJ2-5; 8 bases map to TRBD1. The CDR3 contains 14 residues. Germline V gives CDR1 SQVTM, CDR2 ANQGSEA. The junction had 10 bases not matched to a gene; V was cut back by 6 bases and J by 4 bases. CDR3 residues: CSVRETGARETQYF. The CDR3 nucleotides are TGCAGCGTGAGGGAGACAGGGGCTAGAGAGACCCAGTACTTC.

In this sample, this clonotype turned up many times. The chain couples TRBV6-2 or TRBV6-3 to TRBJ1-2, with TRBD1 as a possible D gene (5 bases). Trimming took off 5 bases at V and 2 bases at J, with 15 bases between the two ends. Per germline, CDR1 MNHEY and CDR2 SVGEGT. CDR3 length: 15 residues. CDR3 in amino acids: CASSASRGGNYGYTF. The CDR3 DNA reads as TGTGCCAGCAGTGCTTCCCGCGGGGGGAACTATGGCTACACCTTC.

This clonotype turned up a few times. The V and J genes are TRBV18 and TRBJ2-6; 8 bases match TRBD1. J gave up 1 base and V 2 bases, and 7 bases lay outside the gene matches. CDR1 KGHSH and CDR2 LQKENI come from the germline V gene. The CDR3 has 18 residues. The CDR3 loop is CASSPNRHRGSGANVLTF. The CDR3, as DNA: TGTGCCAGCTCACCAAATCGCCACAGGGGGTCTGGGGCCAACGTCCTGACTTTC. The full variable domain, completed using reference TRBV18 and TRBJ2-6, is NAGVMQNPRHLVRRRGQEARLRCSPMKGHSHVYWYRQLPEEGLKFMVYLQKENIIDESGMPKERFSAEFPKEGPSILRIQQVVRGDSAAYFCASSPNRHRGSGANVLTFGAGSRLTVL.

The chain carries TRBV6-2 or TRBV6-3 and TRBJ2-6; D is possibly TRBD2 (5 bases). V was trimmed by 2 bases and J by 1 base, leaving 6 bases between them. The germline V gene encodes CDR1 MNHEY and CDR2 SVGEGT. The CDR3 loop spans 15 amino acids. DNA for the CDR3: TGTGCCAGCAGTTACGGGGAGTCTGGGGCCAACGTCCTGACTTTC. Its protein is CASSYGESGANVLTF.

CDR3 nucleotides: TGTGCCAGCACCAGGGGCAGCAACATGAACACTGAAGCTTTCTTT. It specifies CASTRGSNMNTEAFF. The chain recombines TRBV12-3 or TRBV12-4 with TRBJ1-1; a possible D gene is TRBD1 (6 bases). The CDR3 contains 15 residues. The V gene lost 7 bases and the J gene lost 0 bases, with 15 bases spanning the gap.

This clonotype has at least ten counts. V and J are TRBV4-3 and TRBJ2-7, with TRBD1 identical over 8 bases. Looked up from germline, CDR1 is LGHNA and CDR2 is YSLEER. This CDR3 is 14 amino acids long. After removal of 3 bases from V and 5 bases from J, the junction contained 6 bases not matched to a gene. CDR3 in amino acids: CASSHGQGSDEQYF. CDR3 DNA: TGCGCCAGCAGCCACGGACAGGGAAGCGACGAGCAGTACTTC.

This clonotype was seen ten or more times. The chain combines TRBV30 with TRBJ1-3; D gene ambiguous. With 3 bases removed from V and 0 bases from J, the gap between germline ends came to 15 bases. Germline loops: CDR1 GTSNPN, CDR2 SVGIG (reference sequence). This CDR3 has 16 amino acids. Here the CDR3 reads CAWSREQSGSGNTIYF. CDR3 coding DNA: TGTGCCTGGAGCCGGGAGCAGTCCGGCTCTGGAAACACCATATATTTT.

A few counts support this clonotype. The V and J genes are TRBV6-6 and TRBJ1-2, with D tentatively TRBD1 (6 bases). V lost 6 bases, J lost 4 bases, and 18 bases lay in between. This CDR3 has 15 amino acids. CDR1 MNHNY and CDR2 SVGAGI come from the germline V gene (reference sequence). The CDR3 DNA reads TGTGCCAGCAGATGGTTGGGGGCGGGAGCCTATGGCTACACCTTC. Amino acid sequence: CASRWLGAGAYGYTF.

The chain recombines TRBV15 with TRBJ2-1; weak D call: TRBD2 (6 bases). V was shortened by 3 bases and J by 7 bases, with 22 bases between the two germline ends. Germline lookup yields CDR1 LNHNV and CDR2 YYDKDF (reference sequence). The CDR3 contains 17 residues. The CDR3 DNA follows: TGTGCCACCAGCAGCACAGAAACTCCGGGACGGGGGAATGAGCAGTTCTTC. As protein: CATSSTETPGRGNEQFF.

The gene calls are TRBV6-2 or TRBV6-3 and TRBJ1-2, with no clear D. Germline CDR1 is MNHEY and CDR2 is SVGEGT. The CDR3 sequence is 13 residues long. Trimming removed 2 bases from V and 1 base from J, with 5 bases in between. CDR3: CASSYSNNYGYTF. The CDR3 DNA reads as TGTGCCAGCAGTTACAGTAATAACTATGGCTACACCTTC.

V is TRBV7-2 and J is TRBJ2-3; D possibly corresponds to TRBD2 (6 bases). CDR1 is SGHTA, CDR2 FQGNSA, per germline. Between the trimmed V and J ends, which lost 7 bases and 2 bases, there was a span of 13 bases. The CDR3 loop spans 14 amino acids. The CDR3 protein is CASKDGGTTDTQYF. The CDR3 bases are TGTGCCAGCAAGGATGGGGGGACCACAGATACGCAGTATTTT. Full variable domain (remainder filled in from reference TRBV7-2 and TRBJ2-3): GAGVSQSPSNKVTEKGKDVELRCDPISGHTALYWYRQSLGQGLEFLIYFQGNSAPDKSGLPSDRFSAERTGGSVSTLTIQRTQQEDSAVYLCASKDGGTTDTQYFGPGTRLTVL.

This chain uses TRBV7-2 with TRBJ2-7; 10 bases are shared with TRBD1. The CDR3 is 14 residues long. Losses at the gene ends were 7 bases for V and 2 bases for J; bases not matched to a gene: 5. CDR1 and CDR2 from the germline V gene are SGHTA and FQGNSA. The CDR3 nucleotides read TGTGCCAGCAAGTACGGGACAGGGGCCTACGAGCAGTACTTC. Translated: CASKYGTGAYEQYF.

This clonotype appeared many times. The chain joins TRBV5-5 to TRBJ1-2; TRBD1 is a possible D gene (6 bases). Germline CDR1 is SGHKS and CDR2 is YYEKEE (reference sequence). V shed 4 bases and J shed 4 bases, with 14 bases lying between them. CDR3 length: 14 residues. CDR3 DNA: TGTGCCAGCAGCGCCGGACAGTCTGGCTATGGCTACACCTTC. The encoded protein is CASSAGQSGYGYTF.

This clonotype occurred a few times. CDR3 amino acids: CSVEDGGGKETQYF. DNA of the CDR3: TGCAGCGTTGAAGATGGCGGGGGTAAAGAGACCCAGTACTTC. The chain recombines TRBV29-1 with TRBJ2-5; 7 positions agree with TRBD2. The CDR3 spans 14 residues. The V gene end was trimmed by 0 bases and the J gene end by 3 bases; junction bases not matched to a gene: 4. Germline assignment: CDR1 SQVTM and CDR2 ANQGSEA.

The rearrangement joins TRBV30 to TRBJ2-1, with 7 bases lining up with TRBD1. J gave up 0 bases and V 4 bases, and 6 bases lay outside the gene matches. Germline V gene sequence: CDR1 GTSNPN, CDR2 SVGIG (reference sequence). The CDR3 spans 15 residues. The CDR3 DNA follows: TGTGCCTGGAAAATGGGACAGAGCTCCTACAATGAGCAGTTCTTC. Translating gives CAWKMGQSSYNEQFF.

The chain combines TRBV20-1 with TRBJ1-2, with 9 nucleotides matching TRBD1. Germline CDR1 reads DFQATT; CDR2 reads SNEGSKA (reference sequence). V was clipped by 6 bases and J by 8 bases; unmatched bases: 10. This CDR3 spans 13 amino acids. The CDR3 DNA reads TGCAGTGCCCCCCGAAGTGGGACAGGGGGCTACACCTTC. Protein sequence: CSAPRSGTGGYTF.

V usage is TRBV14 and J usage is TRBJ1-1; D gene ambiguous. Trimming took off 6 bases at V and 6 bases at J, with 23 bases between the two ends. Germline CDR1 is SGHDN and CDR2 is FVKESK. This CDR3 spans 16 amino acids. The CDR3 DNA is TGTGCCAGCAGGCCAAGATTTCAGGACTCTGGATCTGAAGCTTTCTTT. It codes for CASRPRFQDSGSEAFF.

The chain joins TRBV29-1 to TRBJ2-5; D is unclear. The CDR3 totals 12 residues. The V end lost 3 bases, the J end lost 4 bases, and 9 bases lay between the germline ends. Per the germline V gene, CDR1 is SQVTM and CDR2 is ANQGSEA. In DNA, the CDR3 is TGCAGCGTTGAGCTGGAAGGAGAGACCCAGTACTTC. It translates to CSVELEGETQYF.

This clonotype was counted only a few times. This chain joins TRBV5-6 and TRBJ2-3, with D possibly matching TRBD2 (5 bases). V lost 4 bases and J lost 6, with 18 bases in between. Germline loops: CDR1 SGHDT, CDR2 YYEEEE. The CDR3 sequence is 15 residues long. The CDR3 sequence is CASSHRRGYMDTQYF. The CDR3 bases are TGTGCCAGCAGCCACCGACGGGGATACATGGATACGCAGTATTTT.

In DNA form, the CDR3 reads TGTGCCATCAGTGCTGGACAGGGGGAGAATCAGCCCCAGCATTTT. Residues: CAISAGQGENQPQHF. V is TRBV10-3 and J is TRBJ1-5; TRBD1 matches at 10 bases. V shed 4 bases, J shed 4 bases, and the junction held 4 bases outside the gene matches. The length of the CDR3 is 15 residues. Germline loops: CDR1 ENHRY, CDR2 SYGVKD.

This clonotype has a handful of counts. This rearrangement joins TRBV7-9 to TRBJ2-1; tentatively, D is TRBD1 (6 bases). With 5 bases removed from V and 10 bases from J, the gap between germline ends came to 15 bases. The CDR3 sequence is 13 residues long. Germline V gene lookup returns CDR1 SEHNR and CDR2 FQNEAQ (reference sequence). The chain's CDR3 is CASSPHRVGEQFF. In DNA form, the CDR3 reads TGTGCCAGCAGCCCCCACAGGGTAGGAGAGCAGTTCTTC.

The CDR3 DNA is TGCAGTGCTACCACACTAGCGGGGGAGGGGGAGACCCAGTACTTC. It codes for CSATTLAGEGETQYF. The chain employs TRBV20-1 and TRBJ2-5; 11 positions agree with TRBD2. This CDR3 region has 15 residues. Germline V gives CDR1 DFQATT, CDR2 SNEGSKA (reference sequence). V was clipped by 4 bases and J by 5 bases; unmatched bases: 9.

The chain employs TRBV18 and TRBJ1-5; D not resolved. The CDR3 totals 18 residues. Per the germline V gene, CDR1 is KGHSH and CDR2 is LQKENI. The ends were cut back, 1 base at V and 0 bases at J, with 16 bases in the middle. DNA for the CDR3: TGTGCCAGCTCACCACGCCGGGATGGGCCAGTTAGCAATCAGCCCCAGCATTTT. The encoded protein is CASSPRRDGPVSNQPQHF.

The chain has TRBV11-2 and TRBJ1-4, with 10 bases aligning to TRBD1. There are 16 residues in the CDR3. V was pared by 5 bases and J by 8 bases, with 11 bases of the junction left unmatched. The germline CDR1 and CDR2 sequences are SGHAT and FQNNGV. The CDR3: CASSEPGQGNKEKLFF. CDR3 sequence (DNA): TGTGCCAGCAGCGAGCCGGGACAGGGGAATAAGGAAAAACTGTTTTTT.

This clonotype has a handful of counts. The J gene is TRBJ2-1, the V gene TRBV6-5, with 9 bases fitting TRBD2. With V trimmed by 7 bases and J by 5 bases, 9 bases remained unmatched. Germline loops: CDR1 MNHEY, CDR2 SVGAGI. This CDR3 is built from 15 residues. The CDR3 DNA reads as TGTGCCAGCAATTTTTTAGCGGGGGCCAACAATGAGCAGTTCTTC. Translating gives CASNFLAGANNEQFF.